This T cell receptor beta chain was captured in a study of blood T cells in healthy people across ages. The second PCR ran about 6 to 11 cycles with a sample-barcoded 5' primer and J-beta primers. MiXCR was run by TCRdb on the 5' RACE reads, yielding one entry per CDR3 protein. The sample records about 1,500,000 distinct CDR3 sequences, roughly 27% being singletons. Study findings and constraints: Total diversity from one million sequenced T cells was likely underestimated.

In its sample, this clonotype was seen many times. Antigen specificity is unknown. This CDR3 has 14 residues. CDR1 SQVTM and CDR2 ANQGSEA come from the germline V gene. V was pared by 4 bases and J by 7 bases, with 20 bases between. The TCR comes from a woman in her twenties or thirties in good health. The chain combines TRBV29-1 with TRBJ2-7; D unclear. The sequencing input was blood. CDR3 DNA: TGCAGCGTTGCCCGACTCATGGACCCATTGGAGCAGTACTTC. This translates into CSVARLMDPLEQYF.